Following are 2 T cell receptor beta chains from one sample sequenced in a study of blood T cell repertoires in COVID-19 (dated by TCRdb to about 2020). The library was obtained by the immunoSEQ multiplex PCR assay. TCRdb's version of the immuneACCESS table is confined to in-frame rearrangements and falls short of the full clone set. An unresolved V gene accounts for under half of the shortfall where checked; the remainder is of unknown origin. Here the sample has about 120,000 clones; around 80% occur a single time. Clones ranked in the top ten supply under 2.5% of the sample. The sample was peripheral blood. These TCRs come from a man aged 65-85 years with acute or convalescent COVID-19.

This chain connects TRBV27 to TRBJ1-2; 9 bases line up with TRBD1. J lost 8 bases, V lost 2 bases, and 6 bases had no gene match. Germline loops: CDR1 MNHEY, CDR2 SMNVEV (reference sequence). The CDR3 length is 14 residues. Written as DNA, the CDR3 is TGTGCCAGCAGTTTAGGGGACAGGGTGGCGGGCTACACCTTC. Protein product: CASSLGDRVAGYTF.

This chain links TRBV3-1 (or the pseudogene TRBV3-2) with TRBJ1-2; 9 bases align to TRBD1. Germline V CDR1 and CDR2: LGHDT, YNNKEL (reference sequence). CDR3 length: 18 residues. V dropped 4 bases and J dropped 2; count of bases not matched to a gene: 14. This CDR3 is CASSPTGTGRFANYGYTF. The DNA of the CDR3 is TGTGCCAGCAGCCCTACCGGGACAGGGCGTTTTGCGAACTATGGCTACACCTTC.